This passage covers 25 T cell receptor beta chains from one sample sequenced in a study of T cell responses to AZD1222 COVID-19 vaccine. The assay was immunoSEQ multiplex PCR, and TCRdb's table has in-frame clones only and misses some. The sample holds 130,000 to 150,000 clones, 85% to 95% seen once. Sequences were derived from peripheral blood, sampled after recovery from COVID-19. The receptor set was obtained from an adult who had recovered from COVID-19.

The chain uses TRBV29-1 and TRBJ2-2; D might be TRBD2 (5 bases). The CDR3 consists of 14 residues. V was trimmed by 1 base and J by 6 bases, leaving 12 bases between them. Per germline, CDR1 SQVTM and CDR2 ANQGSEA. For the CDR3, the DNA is TGCAGCGTTGAAGGTTACGGGCGGGCCGGGGAGCTGTTTTTT. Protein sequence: CSVEGYGRAGELFF.

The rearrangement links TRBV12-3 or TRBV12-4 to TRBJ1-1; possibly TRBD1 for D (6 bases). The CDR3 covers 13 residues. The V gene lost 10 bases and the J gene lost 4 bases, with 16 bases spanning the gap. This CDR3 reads CAIRRRGRTEAFF. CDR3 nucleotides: TGTGCCATTCGAAGGCGGGGGCGCACTGAAGCTTTCTTT.

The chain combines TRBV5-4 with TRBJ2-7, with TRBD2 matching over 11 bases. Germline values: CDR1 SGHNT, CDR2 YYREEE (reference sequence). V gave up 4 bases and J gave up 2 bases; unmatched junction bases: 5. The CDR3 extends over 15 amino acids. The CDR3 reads CASSGIAGGTYEQYF. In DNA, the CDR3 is TGTGCCAGCAGCGGCATAGCGGGAGGGACCTACGAGCAGTACTTC.

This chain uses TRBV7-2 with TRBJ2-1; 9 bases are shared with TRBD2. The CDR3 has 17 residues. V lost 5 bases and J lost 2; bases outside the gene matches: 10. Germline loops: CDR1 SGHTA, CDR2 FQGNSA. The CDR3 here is CASSPESGRFPYNEQFF. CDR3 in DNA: TGTGCCAGCAGCCCTGAGAGCGGGAGGTTCCCCTACAATGAGCAGTTCTTC.

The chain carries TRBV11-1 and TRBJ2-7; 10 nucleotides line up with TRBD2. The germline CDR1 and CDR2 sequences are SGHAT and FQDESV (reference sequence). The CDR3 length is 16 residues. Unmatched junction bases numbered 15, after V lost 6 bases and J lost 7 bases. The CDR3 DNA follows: TGTGCCAGCAGTCTAGGGGGCCTAGCGGGAGCTGTTGAGCAGTACTTC. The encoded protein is CASSLGGLAGAVEQYF.

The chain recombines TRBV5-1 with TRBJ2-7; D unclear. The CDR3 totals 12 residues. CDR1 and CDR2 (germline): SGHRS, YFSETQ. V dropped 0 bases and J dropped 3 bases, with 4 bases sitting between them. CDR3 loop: CASSLDHYEQYF. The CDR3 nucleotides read TGCGCCAGCAGCTTGGATCACTACGAGCAGTACTTC. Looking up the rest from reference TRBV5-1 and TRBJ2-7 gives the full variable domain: KAGVTQTPRYLIKTRGQQVTLSCSPISGHRSVSWYQQTPGQGLQFLFEYFSETQRNKGNFPGRFSGRQFSNSRSEMNVSTLELGDSALYLCASSLDHYEQYFGPGTRLTVT.

The CDR3 region has the DNA TGTGCCAGCAGTTATTGGCAGGGGGCAGTAGGCACTGAAGCTTTCTTT. Residues: CASSYWQGAVGTEAFF. The chain uses TRBV6-5 and TRBJ1-1; 8 bases align to TRBD1. Trimming at V came to 3 bases and at J to 4 bases, leaving 10 bases not matched to a gene. The CDR3 loop spans 16 amino acids. Germline assignment: CDR1 MNHEY and CDR2 SVGAGI.

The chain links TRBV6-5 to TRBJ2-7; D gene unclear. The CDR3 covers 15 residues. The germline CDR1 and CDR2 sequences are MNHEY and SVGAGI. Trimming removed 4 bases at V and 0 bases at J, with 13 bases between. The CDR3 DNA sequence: TGTGCCAGCAGTTCTTTACAGCCTAGCTCCTACGAGCAGTACTTC. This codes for CASSSLQPSSYEQYF.

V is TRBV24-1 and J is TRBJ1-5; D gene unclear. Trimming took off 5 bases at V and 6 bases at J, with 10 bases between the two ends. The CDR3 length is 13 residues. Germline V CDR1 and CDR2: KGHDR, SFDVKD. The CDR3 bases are TGTGCCACCAGTGGGGGTTTTAGTCAGCCCCAGCATTTT. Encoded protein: CATSGGFSQPQHF.

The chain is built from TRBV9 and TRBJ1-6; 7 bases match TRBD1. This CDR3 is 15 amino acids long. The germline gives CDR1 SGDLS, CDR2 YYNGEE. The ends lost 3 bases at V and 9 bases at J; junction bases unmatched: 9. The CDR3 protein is CASSAKTGWSSPLHF. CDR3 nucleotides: TGTGCCAGCAGCGCCAAGACAGGGTGGAGTTCACCCCTCCACTTT.

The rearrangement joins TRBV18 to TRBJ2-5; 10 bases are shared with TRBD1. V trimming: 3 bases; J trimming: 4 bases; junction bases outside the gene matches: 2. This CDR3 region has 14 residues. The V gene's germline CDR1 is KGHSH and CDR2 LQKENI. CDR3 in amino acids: CASSPDRGIETQYF. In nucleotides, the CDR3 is TGTGCCAGCTCACCGGACAGGGGGATAGAGACCCAGTACTTC.

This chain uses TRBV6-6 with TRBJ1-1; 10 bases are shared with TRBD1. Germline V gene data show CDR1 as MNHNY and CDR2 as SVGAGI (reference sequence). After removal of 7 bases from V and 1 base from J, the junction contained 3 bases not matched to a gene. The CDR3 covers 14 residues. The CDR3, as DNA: TGTGCCAGCACCCGGACAGGGGGGAACACTGAAGCTTTCTTT. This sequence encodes CASTRTGGNTEAFF.

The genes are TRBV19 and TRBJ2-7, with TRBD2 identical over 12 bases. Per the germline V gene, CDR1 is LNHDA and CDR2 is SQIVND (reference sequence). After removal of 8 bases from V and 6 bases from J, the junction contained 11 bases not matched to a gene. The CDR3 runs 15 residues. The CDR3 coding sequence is TGTGCCAGTGCAGACCGACTAGCGGGAGCTTCCGAGCAGTACTTC. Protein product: CASADRLAGASEQYF.

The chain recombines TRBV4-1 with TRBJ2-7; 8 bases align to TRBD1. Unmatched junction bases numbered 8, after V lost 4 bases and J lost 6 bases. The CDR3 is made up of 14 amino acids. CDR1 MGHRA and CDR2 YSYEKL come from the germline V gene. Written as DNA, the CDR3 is TGCGCCAGCAGCCCAGGACAGGGAGTCTTCGAGCAGTACTTC. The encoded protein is CASSPGQGVFEQYF.

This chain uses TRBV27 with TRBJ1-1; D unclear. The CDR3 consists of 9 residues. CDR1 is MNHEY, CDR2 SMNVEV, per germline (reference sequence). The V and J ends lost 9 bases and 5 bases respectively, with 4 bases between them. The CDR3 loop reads CARTTEAFF. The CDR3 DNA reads TGTGCCAGGACGACTGAAGCTTTCTTT.

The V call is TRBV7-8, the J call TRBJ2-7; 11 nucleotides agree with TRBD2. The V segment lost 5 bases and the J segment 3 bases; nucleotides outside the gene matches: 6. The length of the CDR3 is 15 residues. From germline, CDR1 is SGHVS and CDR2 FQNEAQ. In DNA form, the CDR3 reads TGTGCCAGCAGCCCTCGACTAGCGGGACTCTACGAGCAGTACTTC. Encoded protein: CASSPRLAGLYEQYF.

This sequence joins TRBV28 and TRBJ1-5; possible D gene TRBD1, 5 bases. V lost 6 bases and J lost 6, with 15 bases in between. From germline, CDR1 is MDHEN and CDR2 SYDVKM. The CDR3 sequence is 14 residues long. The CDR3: CASSRWGDVQPQHF. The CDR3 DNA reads TGTGCCAGCAGCCGTTGGGGGGATGTTCAGCCCCAGCATTTT.

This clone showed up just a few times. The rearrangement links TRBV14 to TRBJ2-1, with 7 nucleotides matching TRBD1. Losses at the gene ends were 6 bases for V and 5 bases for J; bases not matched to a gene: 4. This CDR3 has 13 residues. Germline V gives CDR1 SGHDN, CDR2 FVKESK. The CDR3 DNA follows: TGTGCCAGCAGACCGACAGGGAACAATGAGCAGTTCTTC. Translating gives CASRPTGNNEQFF.

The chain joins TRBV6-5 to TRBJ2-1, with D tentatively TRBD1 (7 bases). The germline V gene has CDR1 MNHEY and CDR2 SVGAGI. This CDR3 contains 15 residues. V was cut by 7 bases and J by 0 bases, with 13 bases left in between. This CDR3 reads CASTGGGSSYNEQFF. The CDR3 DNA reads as TGTGCCAGCACAGGGGGAGGTTCCTCCTACAATGAGCAGTTCTTC.

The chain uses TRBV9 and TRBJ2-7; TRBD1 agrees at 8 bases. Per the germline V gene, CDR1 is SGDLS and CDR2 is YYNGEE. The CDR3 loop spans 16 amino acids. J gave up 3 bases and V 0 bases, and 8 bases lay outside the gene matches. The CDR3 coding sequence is TGTGCCAGCAGCGTAGCTCAGGGGGCATTTGGCTACGAGCAGTACTTC. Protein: CASSVAQGAFGYEQYF.

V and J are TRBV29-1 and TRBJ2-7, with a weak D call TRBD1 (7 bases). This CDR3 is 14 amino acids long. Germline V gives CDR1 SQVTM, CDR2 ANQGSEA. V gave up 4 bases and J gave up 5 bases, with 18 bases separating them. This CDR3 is CSVVRQGGQDEQYF. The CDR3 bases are TGCAGCGTTGTTCGTCAGGGGGGACAAGACGAGCAGTACTTC.

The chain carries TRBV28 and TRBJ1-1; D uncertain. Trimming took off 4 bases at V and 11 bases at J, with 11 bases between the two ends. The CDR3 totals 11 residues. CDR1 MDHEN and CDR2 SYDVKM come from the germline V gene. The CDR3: CASSSSLSAFF. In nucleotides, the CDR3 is TGTGCCAGCAGTTCGTCCCTTTCGGCTTTCTTT.

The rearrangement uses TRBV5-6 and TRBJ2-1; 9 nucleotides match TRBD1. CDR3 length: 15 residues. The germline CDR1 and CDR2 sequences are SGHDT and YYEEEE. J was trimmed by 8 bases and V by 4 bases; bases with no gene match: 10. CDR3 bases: TGTGCCAGCAGCGAGACAGGGGGGGGGTCCCATGAGCAGTTCTTC. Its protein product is CASSETGGGSHEQFF.

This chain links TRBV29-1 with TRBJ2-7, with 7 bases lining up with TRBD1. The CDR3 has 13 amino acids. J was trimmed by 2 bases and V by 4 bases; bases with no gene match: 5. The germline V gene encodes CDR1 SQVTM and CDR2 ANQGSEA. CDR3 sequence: CSVGQGSAYEQYF. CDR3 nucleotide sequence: TGCAGCGTTGGACAGGGTTCGGCCTACGAGCAGTACTTC.

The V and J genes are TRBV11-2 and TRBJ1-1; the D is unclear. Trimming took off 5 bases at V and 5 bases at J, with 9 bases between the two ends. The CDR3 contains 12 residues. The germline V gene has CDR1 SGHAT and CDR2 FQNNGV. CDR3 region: CASSPVGTEAFF. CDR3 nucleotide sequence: TGTGCCAGCAGCCCCGTGGGGACTGAAGCTTTCTTT.